Below are 15 T cell receptor beta chains sequenced from a single sample in a study of molecular identifiers for immune sequencing clone quantification (dated by TCRdb to 2017 to 2018). Preparation of the library involved PCR. Sequencing was performed on an Illumina HiSeq 4000. The public reads were run again by TCRdb, first through fastp at Q25 and then through MiXCR, and only productive beta chains were kept. CDR3 protein duplicates are merged, each entry listing the most common genes and DNA. In all, the sample holds about 640,000 distinct CDR3 sequences, and about 20% of those were seen once. The leading ten clones occupy 0.75% to 0.95% of the sample. The sequenced sample consisted of naive CD8+ T cells from blood, with Jurkat cell RNA spiked in. Explained via the paper, the cell subset or site label denotes: FACS-sorted CD8+CD4-CCR7+CD45RA+ naive T cells. The receptor source for this set is a human donor in good health. Some libraries in this study had Jurkat cell RNA spiked in.

As concerns this clonotype: Here the CDR3 omits its conserved ending phenylalanine or tryptophan, so a read error is the likely source. The J gene is TRBJ2-7, the V gene TRBV27; D is ambiguous. This CDR3 comprises 12 residues. Germline loops: CDR1 MNHEY, CDR2 SMNVEV (reference sequence). Deletions cut 3 bases from V and 6 bases from J, with 9 bases between. The CDR3 DNA follows: TGTGCCAGCAGTTTCTTGGGTTTCGAGCAGTACCTC. Protein sequence: CASSFLGFEQYL.

This clonotype was seen repeatedly, ten times or more. The rearrangement uses TRBV20-1 and TRBJ2-7; TRBD2 agrees at 7 bases. J gave up 1 base and V 3 bases, and 6 bases lay outside the gene matches. The CDR3 totals 14 residues. The germline V gene has CDR1 DFQATT and CDR2 SNEGSKA (reference sequence). CDR3 nucleotide sequence: TGCAGTGCTAGTCGGACTAGTTATTCCTACGAGCAGTACTTC. Protein product: CSASRTSYSYEQYF.

This clonotype was seen only a few times. This chain links TRBV7-6 with TRBJ2-2; D is possibly TRBD2 (5 bases). This CDR3 is 14 amino acids long. Germline V gene lookup returns CDR1 SGHVS and CDR2 FNYEAQ. CDR3 nucleotides: TGTGCTTCGAGGGCGTCGCAAACAACCGGGGAGCTGTTTTTT. It codes for CASRASQTTGELFF. The full variable domain, completed using reference TRBV7-6 and TRBJ2-2, is GAGVSQSPRYKVTKRGQDVALRCDPISGHVSLYWYRQALGQGPEFLTYFNYEAQQDKSGLPNDRFSAERPEGSISTLTIQRTEQRDSAMYRCASRASQTTGELFFGEGSRLTVL.

As regards this clonotype: Possible read error: a much larger clone is one base away. This rearrangement joins TRBV6-6 to TRBJ1-1; 9 bases are a match to TRBD1. This CDR3 has 13 residues. Trimming at V came to 4 bases and at J to 7 bases, leaving 4 bases not matched to a gene. Germline V gene sequence: CDR1 MNHNY, CDR2 SVGAGI (reference sequence). CDR3 sequence reads: CASSSQGASEAFF. The DNA for the CDR3 is TGTGCCAGCAGTTCACAGGGGGCAAGTGAAGCTTTCTTT.

This clonotype was detected many times. The CDR3 nucleotides are TGTGCCAGCAGCCCGGACAATTACAATGAGCAGTTCTTC. Its translation is CASSPDNYNEQFF. The J gene is TRBJ2-1, the V gene TRBV7-2; D possibly corresponds to TRBD1 (5 bases). V was cut by 5 bases and J by 4 bases, with 9 bases left in between. CDR3 length equals 13 residues. Looked up from germline, CDR1 is SGHTA and CDR2 is FQGNSA.

At least ten counts were recorded for this clonotype. The chain combines TRBV29-1 with TRBJ1-5; no clear D. The CDR3 runs to 14 residues. Deletions cut 6 bases from V and 0 bases from J, with 12 bases between. Germline V gene data show CDR1 as SQVTM and CDR2 as ANQGSEA. CDR3 bases: TGCAGCGTCCTTTTGGACGGTAGCAATCAGCCCCAGCATTTT. Translating gives CSVLLDGSNQPQHF.

On this clonotype: A read error may be the cause here, since a much bigger clone is one base away. The chain couples TRBV27 to TRBJ2-5; 8 bases are shared with TRBD2. The V gene end was trimmed by 6 bases and the J gene end by 4 bases; junction bases not matched to a gene: 10. The V gene's germline CDR1 is MNHEY and CDR2 SMNVEV (reference sequence). CDR3 size: 15 residues. CDR3 in amino acids: CASRAGTRTAETQYF. As DNA, the CDR3 is TGTGCCAGCAGAGCCGGGACTAGGACGGCAGAGACCCAGTACTTC.

This clonotype was counted many times. The rearrangement joins TRBV4-2 to TRBJ2-7, with D tentatively TRBD1 (6 bases). Germline CDR1 LGHNA, CDR2 YNFKEQ. CDR3 length: 17 residues. Trimming stripped 4 bases from V and 4 bases from J, with 23 bases between. The CDR3 sequence is CASSLRDSQGSVYEQYF. The DNA of the CDR3 is TGTGCCAGCAGCCTCCGAGACTCCCAGGGGTCGGTTTACGAGCAGTACTTC.

This clonotype was counted many times. CDR3 coding DNA: TGCAGTGCTGGCCGGGGACTAGCACACAATGAGCAGTTCTTC. This gives the protein CSAGRGLAHNEQFF. V is TRBV20-1 and J is TRBJ2-1; TRBD2 agrees at 9 bases. The germline CDR1 and CDR2 sequences are DFQATT and SNEGSKA (reference sequence). The V gene end was trimmed by 5 bases and the J gene end by 5 bases; junction bases not matched to a gene: 7. This CDR3 is 14 amino acids long.

The DNA for the CDR3 is TGTGCCAGCAGTTTAGTGCGGCAGGGGAATGAGCAGTTCTTC. This sequence encodes CASSLVRQGNEQFF. V and J are TRBV12-3 or TRBV12-4 and TRBJ2-1; D might be TRBD1 (6 bases). CDR3 length equals 14 residues. Between the trimmed V and J ends, which lost 1 base and 7 bases, there was a span of 11 bases.

The chain couples TRBV7-9 to TRBJ1-2; the D gene is possibly TRBD1 (6 bases). Germline V gene lookup returns CDR1 SEHNR and CDR2 FQNEAQ (reference sequence). This CDR3 is built from 15 residues. Trimming took off 2 bases at V and 3 bases at J, with 13 bases between the two ends. DNA of the CDR3: TGTGCCAGCAGCTTATCCGACAGGAGCGACTATGGCTACACCTTC. Translated: CASSLSDRSDYGYTF.

This clonotype was found once. The chain couples TRBV10-2 to TRBJ2-3; 9 bases line up with TRBD2. The CDR3 loop spans 17 amino acids. Trimming removed 3 bases from V and 4 bases from J; junction bases left unmatched: 11. From germline, CDR1 is WSHSY and CDR2 SAAADI. Written as DNA, the CDR3 is TGCGCCAGCAGTGACGGGACTAGCAGGGGGTTTGCAGATACGCAGTATTTT. This translates into CASSDGTSRGFADTQYF.

This chain links TRBV5-1 with TRBJ2-7; D is unclear. Germline CDR1 reads SGHRS; CDR2 reads YFSETQ. V was shortened by 4 bases and J by 0 bases, with 11 bases between the two germline ends. The CDR3 is made up of 14 amino acids. The CDR3 protein is CASSEKVNSYEQYF. The CDR3 DNA sequence: TGCGCCAGCAGCGAAAAAGTCAACTCCTACGAGCAGTACTTC.

This clonotype was seen only once. A much larger clone is a single base away; this may be a read error. The chain links TRBV6-6 to TRBJ2-3, with 9 bases that match TRBD2. The CDR3 has 15 amino acids. Germline assignment: CDR1 MNHNY and CDR2 SVGAGI (reference sequence). CDR3 sequence: CASSSLAGARDTRYF. DNA for the CDR3: TGTGCCAGCAGTTCCTTAGCGGGAGCGAGGGATACGCGGTATTTT.

V and J are TRBV12-3 or TRBV12-4 and TRBJ2-2; TRBD2 matches 10 bases. The junction had 7 bases not matched to a gene; V was cut back by 6 bases and J by 0 bases. The CDR3 is 17 residues long. CDR3 amino acids: CASSHGLAATNTGELFF. Here the CDR3 DNA reads TGTGCCAGCAGCCATGGACTAGCGGCTACGAACACCGGGGAGCTGTTTTTT.